Below, 25 T cell receptor beta chains from the same sample are listed, as sequenced in a study of regulatory T cells in long-lasting Graves disease. Time point described: newly diagnosed GD, antithyroid drugs for less than 3 months. The authors made the TCR library using RNA they extracted from PBMCs. CDR3-region Arm-PCR and iRepertoire HTBI primers produced the TCR beta libraries. Via MiXCR, TCRdb re-called the multiplex PCR reads, giving one row per CDR3 protein. Seen here are about 430,000 distinct CDR3 sequences, about 15% observed once, and the top ten hold about 8%. These data were also filed under a second study, of T cells in Graves' hyperthyroidism and ophthalmopathy.

The sequencing here drew on peripheral blood mononuclear cells (PBMCs), taken at new diagnosis, from a patient treated with antithyroid drugs. Every receptor here comes from a woman between 40 and 55 years old with Graves disease.

This clonotype was recorded many times. V gene TRBV11-2 combines with J gene TRBJ1-2; 8 nucleotides match TRBD1. Germline V gene sequence: CDR1 SGHAT, CDR2 FQNNGV. V lost 2 bases and J lost 8; bases outside the gene matches: 13. The CDR3 length is 16 residues. CDR3 loop: CASSLRAATGGQGYTF. As DNA, the CDR3 is TGTGCCAGCAGCTTACGGGCCGCAACAGGGGGTCAGGGCTACACCTTC.

This clonotype appeared many times. The chain is built from TRBV28 and TRBJ2-1; the match to TRBD2 covers 10 bases. Germline assignment: CDR1 MDHEN and CDR2 SYDVKM. The J segment lost 6 bases and the V segment lost 3 bases, leaving 5 bases of the junction unmatched. The CDR3 runs to 15 residues. The CDR3 bases are TGTGCCAGCAGTTTGACGGTAGCGGGAGGCAATGAGCAGTTCTTC. Protein sequence: CASSLTVAGGNEQFF. Full variable domain (missing parts from reference TRBV28 and TRBJ2-1): DVKVTQSSRYLVKRTGEKVFLECVQDMDHENMFWYRQDPGLGLRLIYFSYDVKMKEKGDIPEGYSVSREKKERFSLILESASTNQTSMYLCASSLTVAGGNEQFFGPGTRLTVL.

This sequence joins TRBV18 and TRBJ2-2; D ambiguous. The CDR3 consists of 13 residues. Germline V gene sequence: CDR1 KGHSH, CDR2 LQKENI. V lost 2 bases and J lost 5, with 6 bases in between. Written as DNA, the CDR3 is TGTGCCAGCTCACCAGACATGACCGGGGAGCTGTTTTTT. This translates into CASSPDMTGELFF. Drawing the rest from reference TRBV18 and TRBJ2-2, the complete variable domain is NAGVMQNPRHLVRRRGQEARLRCSPMKGHSHVYWYRQLPEEGLKFMVYLQKENIIDESGMPKERFSAEFPKEGPSILRIQQVVRGDSAAYFCASSPDMTGELFFGEGSRLTVL.

This clonotype was recorded at least ten times. This chain connects TRBV15 to TRBJ1-2; possibly TRBD1 for D (5 bases). V lost 4 bases, J lost 1 base, and 10 bases lay in between. The germline V gene has CDR1 LNHNV and CDR2 YYDKDF (reference sequence). The CDR3 consists of 14 residues. CDR3 protein: CATSTYQGNYGYTF. In DNA form, the CDR3 reads TGTGCCACCAGCACCTACCAGGGTAACTATGGCTACACCTTC. The complete variable domain, with remaining parts taken from reference TRBV15 and TRBJ1-2, reads DAMVIQNPRYQVTQFGKPVTLSCSQTLNHNVMYWYQQKSSQAPKLLFHYYDKDFNNEADTPDNFQSRRPNTSFCFLDIRSPGLGDTAMYLCATSTYQGNYGYTFGSGTRLTVV.

The sample holds a few counts of this clonotype. The chain links TRBV4-1 to TRBJ1-1; D is perhaps TRBD1 (6 bases). CDR1 and CDR2 from the germline V gene are MGHRA and YSYEKL. Between the trimmed V and J ends, which lost 1 base and 8 bases, there was a span of 11 bases. The length of the CDR3 is 13 residues. The DNA of the CDR3 is TGCGCCAGCAGCCAAGCCACAGGGTACGAAGCTTTCTTT. Translated, it gives CASSQATGYEAFF.

The chain carries TRBV19 and TRBJ2-3; 8 bases are a match to TRBD2. CDR3 length: 16 residues. With V trimmed by 7 bases and J by 0 bases, 9 bases remained unmatched. Germline V gives CDR1 LNHDA, CDR2 SQIVND (reference sequence). This CDR3 is CASKDSGISSTDTQYF. The CDR3, as DNA: TGTGCCAGTAAAGATAGCGGGATTTCTAGCACAGATACGCAGTATTTT.

The V and J genes are TRBV28 and TRBJ1-5; 8 nucleotides agree with TRBD1. Germline V gene data show CDR1 as MDHEN and CDR2 as SYDVKM. This CDR3 spans 16 amino acids. With 4 bases clipped from V and 6 bases from J, the junction kept 11 bases outside the gene matches. The CDR3 region is CASSSPDRGGGQPQHF. The DNA for the CDR3 is TGTGCCAGCAGTTCACCCGACAGGGGAGGGGGTCAGCCCCAGCATTTT.

In its sample, this clonotype was seen many times. The J gene is TRBJ2-1, the V gene TRBV28, with 8 nucleotides matching TRBD1. The CDR3 spans 16 residues. J lost 0 bases, V lost 4 bases, and 5 bases had no gene match. Germline V lookup: CDR1 MDHEN, CDR2 SYDVKM. This chain's CDR3 is CASSSFGQGSYNEQFF. The CDR3 DNA is TGTGCCAGCAGTTCCTTTGGACAGGGCTCCTACAATGAGCAGTTCTTC.

This clonotype was detected ten times or more. This chain links TRBV12-3 or TRBV12-4 with TRBJ2-5; 7 bases match TRBD1. The CDR3 is 15 amino acids. V shed 5 bases and J 5 bases; nucleotides not matched to a gene: 11. CDR3: CASSPPDRVWETQYF. The DNA for the CDR3 is TGTGCCAGCAGTCCTCCTGACAGGGTATGGGAGACCCAGTACTTC.

Notes on this clonotype: Relative to the germline gene, one junction end is altered; a read error may explain this. The rearrangement joins TRBV10-3 to TRBJ2-7, with D perhaps TRBD1 or TRBD2 (7 bases each). This CDR3 spans 15 amino acids. CDR1 is ENHRY and CDR2 is SYGVKD in the germline V gene. The CDR3 DNA reads TGTGCCATCAGTGGGACACAGGGGAGGGCCTACGGGCAGTACTTC. As protein: CAISGTQGRAYGQYF.

The chain combines TRBV5-1 with TRBJ1-5, with D perhaps matching TRBD1 (5 bases). V lost 4 bases, J lost 1 base, and 12 bases lay in between. CDR1 and CDR2 (germline): SGHRS, YFSETQ. This CDR3 has 15 amino acids. CDR3 nucleotide sequence: TGCGCCAGCAGCCCCCTTGCAGGGAGCAATCAGCCCCAGCATTTT. It yields the protein CASSPLAGSNQPQHF.

V gene TRBV5-1 combines with J gene TRBJ1-6; D gene unclear. The V end lost 2 bases, the J end lost 6 bases, and 9 bases lay between the germline ends. CDR3 size: 14 residues. The germline CDR1 and CDR2 sequences are SGHRS and YFSETQ. CDR3 nucleotides: TGCGCCAGCAGCTTCGGAACAGCTAATTCACCCCTCCACTTT. Protein sequence: CASSFGTANSPLHF.

In the case of this clonotype: A far larger clone is only one base removed, so a read error is likely. This rearrangement joins TRBV7-6 to TRBJ1-4; tentatively, D is TRBD1 (5 bases). CDR1 SGHVS and CDR2 FNYEAQ come from the germline V gene. V was trimmed by 3 bases and J by 6 bases, leaving 11 bases between them. CDR3 size: 14 residues. In nucleotides, the CDR3 is TGTGCCAGCAGCTTGGGGGGGGGGGATGAAAAACTGTTTTTT. Its translation: CASSLGGGDEKLFF. Full variable domain (outside the CDR3, taken from reference TRBV7-6 and TRBJ1-4): GAGVSQSPRYKVTKRGQDVALRCDPISGHVSLYWYRQALGQGPEFLTYFNYEAQQDKSGLPNDRFSAERPEGSISTLTIQRTEQRDSAMYRCASSLGGGDEKLFFGSGTQLSVL.

This clonotype has at least ten counts. This rearrangement joins TRBV15 to TRBJ1-2, with D perhaps matching TRBD1 (5 bases). With 6 bases removed from V and 4 bases from J, the gap between germline ends came to 12 bases. The germline CDR1 and CDR2 sequences are LNHNV and YYDKDF (reference sequence). The CDR3 is made up of 13 amino acids. In DNA form, the CDR3 reads TGTGCCACCAGTCCCGGGGGGAGCTATGGCTACACCTTC. Protein product: CATSPGGSYGYTF.

This clonotype has at least ten counts. The genes are TRBV4-1 and TRBJ1-1, with 9 bases lining up with TRBD1. V lost 0 bases, J lost 10 bases, and 15 bases stayed unmatched. CDR1 is MGHRA and CDR2 is YSYEKL in the germline V gene. The CDR3 loop spans 17 amino acids. In DNA form, the CDR3 reads TGCGCCAGCAGCCAAGATGGGGGACAGGGTAAGAGTCGGCCAGCTTTCTTT. It encodes CASSQDGGQGKSRPAFF.

This clonotype was detected once. The V gene is TRBV20-1, the J gene TRBJ2-5, with a weak D call TRBD1 (6 bases). The CDR3 runs 11 residues. V gave up 6 bases and J gave up 3 bases, with 8 bases separating them. CDR1 DFQATT and CDR2 SNEGSKA come from the germline V gene (reference sequence). The CDR3 sequence is CSANREETQYF. The CDR3 coding sequence is TGCAGTGCGAACAGGGAAGAGACCCAGTACTTC.

The rearrangement joins TRBV20-1 to TRBJ2-1; 10 nucleotides match TRBD2. This CDR3 contains 16 residues. Trimming took 7 bases from V and 1 from J; bases not matched to a gene: 10. The germline V gene encodes CDR1 DFQATT and CDR2 SNEGSKA (reference sequence). The CDR3 DNA sequence: TGCAGTGTGGGCCTAGCGGGAGTTCGGTCCTACAATGAGCAGTTCTTC. Amino acid sequence: CSVGLAGVRSYNEQFF.

This clonotype was seen at least ten times. This sequence joins TRBV11-3 and TRBJ2-3; D is possibly TRBD2 (6 bases). Germline V gene lookup returns CDR1 SGHNT and CDR2 YENEEA. CDR3 size: 17 residues. The V and J ends lost 4 bases and 5 bases respectively, with 22 bases between them. The CDR3 sequence is CASSYSRDSRSLDTQYF. The CDR3, as DNA: TGTGCCAGCAGCTATTCCCGGGACTCCCGTAGCTTAGATACGCAGTATTTT.

The sample holds a few counts of this clonotype. This likely comes from a read error, as the CDR3 has no conserved phenylalanine or tryptophan at its end. The gene calls are TRBV4-3 and TRBJ2-3, with D unclear. Trimming cost V 0 bases and J 4 bases, with 11 bases left between them. CDR3 size: 15 residues. Germline CDR1 and CDR2: LGHNA and YSLEER. For the CDR3, the DNA is TGCGCCAGCAGCCAAGAATGGTTACACCCAGATACGCAGTATCTT. This translates into CASSQEWLHPDTQYL.

This clonotype was seen at least ten times. The CDR3 DNA follows: TGTGCCAGCAGCCCTCGGATGTTCTCGGACGAGCAGTACTTC. This sequence encodes CASSPRMFSDEQYF. The chain combines TRBV7-2 with TRBJ2-7; D not certain. The V end lost 5 bases, the J end lost 5 bases, and 16 bases lay between the germline ends. Per germline, CDR1 SGHTA and CDR2 FQGNSA. CDR3 length equals 14 residues.

This rearrangement joins TRBV11-1 to TRBJ2-7; 8 bases line up with TRBD2. V was pared by 5 bases and J by 2 bases, with 8 bases of the junction left unmatched. This CDR3 contains 15 residues. The germline V gene encodes CDR1 SGHAT and CDR2 FQDESV (reference sequence). The CDR3 is CASSPWREAPYEQYF. The CDR3 DNA reads as TGTGCCAGCAGCCCCTGGCGGGAGGCACCCTACGAGCAGTACTTC.

In its sample, this clonotype was seen a few times. Here the CDR3 reads CSATGTSGGAYNEQFF. CDR3 coding DNA: TGCAGTGCTACCGGGACTAGCGGAGGGGCCTACAATGAGCAGTTCTTC. The rearrangement uses TRBV20-1 and TRBJ2-1; 11 bases match TRBD2. Germline trimming cut 4 bases from V and 2 bases from J; bases unmatched to any gene: 7. The CDR3 loop spans 16 amino acids. Per the germline V gene, CDR1 is DFQATT and CDR2 is SNEGSKA (reference sequence).

The chain links TRBV7-2 to TRBJ2-3; D uncertain. Trimming removed 5 bases at V and 4 bases at J, with 13 bases between. This CDR3 contains 14 residues. Looked up from germline, CDR1 is SGHTA and CDR2 is FQGNSA. CDR3 region: CASSPGNRADTQYF. The CDR3 DNA is TGTGCCAGCAGCCCCGGAAATCGGGCAGATACGCAGTATTTT.

The sample holds many counts of this clonotype. The chain joins TRBV12-3 or TRBV12-4 to TRBJ2-2; D may be TRBD2 (5 bases). The CDR3 loop spans 15 amino acids. V lost 3 bases to trimming and J lost 1 base, with 9 bases between them. CDR3 DNA: TGTGCCAGCAGTTTTGAACTAGAGAACACCGGGGAGCTGTTTTTT. Encoded protein: CASSFELENTGELFF.

The chain combines TRBV7-2 with TRBJ1-2, with 9 bases fitting TRBD1. The germline V gene has CDR1 SGHTA and CDR2 FQGNSA. Germline trimming cut 3 bases from V and 5 bases from J; bases unmatched to any gene: 7. This CDR3 spans 15 amino acids. Here the CDR3 DNA reads TGTGCCAGCAGCTTCGACCCGGGACAGGGTTATGGCTACACCTTC. Encoded protein: CASSFDPGQGYGYTF.